Below, 22 T cell receptor beta chains from the same sample are listed, as sequenced in a study of cytomegalovirus exposure and HLA in healthy donors. The PCR used 60 Vbeta and 13 Jbeta primers. Clones were sequenced by immunoSEQ multiplex PCR, and TCRdb holds only the in-frame ones, with some missing. The table lists around 110,000 clones, approximately 72% of them singletons. Sequenced material: PBMCs. The receptors originated from a man aged 18 to 30 in good health and CMV-seronegative.

This chain links TRBV5-6 with TRBJ1-1, with 12 nucleotides matching TRBD1. The CDR3 runs to 14 residues. CDR1 and CDR2 (germline): SGHDT, YYEEEE. The V and J ends lost 2 bases and 11 bases, in that order; junction bases with no gene match: 7. CDR3 loop: CASSFWDRGRSAFF. Here the CDR3 DNA reads TGTGCCAGCAGCTTTTGGGACAGGGGGCGTAGCGCTTTCTTT.

The chain is built from TRBV7-3 and TRBJ2-7; D is possibly TRBD1 (6 bases). Trimming took 8 bases from V and 4 from J, leaving 12 bases between them. CDR1 is SGHTA, CDR2 FQGTGA, per germline. The CDR3 is made up of 12 amino acids. CDR3 region: CASRQGLYEQYF. CDR3 coding DNA: TGTGCCAGCCGCCAGGGGCTTTACGAGCAGTACTTC.

There are a few counts of this clone. In nucleotides, the CDR3 is TGTGCCAGCAGCGACAACCGGGACAGGGGGTCGAACACTGAAGCTTTCTTT. It yields the protein CASSDNRDRGSNTEAFF. The gene calls are TRBV9 and TRBJ1-1, with 11 bases lining up with TRBD1. CDR1 and CDR2 from the germline V gene are SGDLS and YYNGEE. The CDR3 spans 17 residues. Trimming cost V 3 bases and J 1 base; bases outside gene matches: 8.

There are a few counts of this clone. This chain connects TRBV29-1 to TRBJ1-1; 7 positions agree with TRBD1. V dropped 5 bases and J dropped 0; count of bases not matched to a gene: 9. CDR1 is SQVTM and CDR2 is ANQGSEA in the germline V gene. This CDR3 contains 15 residues. The CDR3 sequence is CSVNPPGTVNTEAFF. The CDR3 DNA follows: TGCAGCGTTAACCCGCCCGGGACAGTGAACACTGAAGCTTTCTTT.

This chain joins TRBV11-2 and TRBJ1-4, with 9 bases lining up with TRBD1. Germline CDR1 reads SGHAT; CDR2 reads FQNNGV. The CDR3 totals 15 residues. The V segment lost 2 bases and the J segment 7 bases; nucleotides outside the gene matches: 5. The chain's CDR3 is CASSLPGQGVEKLFF. CDR3 in DNA: TGTGCCAGCAGCTTACCGGGACAGGGTGTTGAAAAACTGTTTTTT.

The gene calls are TRBV18 and TRBJ1-2; TRBD1 agrees at 7 bases. The germline gives CDR1 KGHSH, CDR2 LQKENI. The trim removed 6 bases at V and 5 bases at J, leaving 9 bases unmatched. This CDR3 spans 14 amino acids. The CDR3 DNA is TGTGCCAGCTCCACTTCCGGGACAGCATATGGCTACACCTTC. It yields the protein CASSTSGTAYGYTF. The full variable domain, with the rest looked up from reference TRBV18 and TRBJ1-2, is NAGVMQNPRHLVRRRGQEARLRCSPMKGHSHVYWYRQLPEEGLKFMVYLQKENIIDESGMPKERFSAEFPKEGPSILRIQQVVRGDSAAYFCASSTSGTAYGYTFGSGTRLTVV.

The chain recombines TRBV6-1 with TRBJ2-7; no definite D call. The CDR3 is made up of 11 amino acids. V was cut by 4 bases and J by 3 bases, with 4 bases left in between. Germline CDR1 is MNHNS and CDR2 is SASEGT. In nucleotides, the CDR3 is TGTGCCAGCAGTGTCTTCTACGAGCAGTACTTC. It yields the protein CASSVFYEQYF.

V gene TRBV7-6 combines with J gene TRBJ2-1; TRBD1 matches at 7 bases. V shed 5 bases, J shed 2 bases, and the junction held 3 bases outside the gene matches. Looked up from germline, CDR1 is SGHVS and CDR2 is FNYEAQ. CDR3 length: 14 residues. The CDR3 reads CASSDRETYNEQFF. CDR3 sequence (DNA): TGTGCCAGCAGCGACAGGGAGACCTACAATGAGCAGTTCTTC.

This chain links TRBV10-3 with TRBJ2-2, with 9 bases aligning to TRBD2. Per the germline V gene, CDR1 is ENHRY and CDR2 is SYGVKD. With V trimmed by 4 bases and J by 4 bases, 7 bases remained unmatched. The CDR3 contains 16 residues. DNA for the CDR3: TGTGCCATCAGTGCCTCTGGCGGGAGGGCCACCGGGGAGCTGTTTTTT. This codes for CAISASGGRATGELFF.

The genes are TRBV2 and TRBJ1-4; 8 bases map to TRBD1. This CDR3 is 14 amino acids long. Trimming removed 5 bases from V and 5 bases from J; junction bases left unmatched: 4. CDR1 is SNHLY and CDR2 is FYNNEI in the germline V gene. The CDR3 DNA reads TGTGCCAGCAGTTTGGACAGGGCAAATGAAAAACTGTTTTTT. Translating gives CASSLDRANEKLFF.

This chain joins TRBV9 and TRBJ2-2; maybe TRBD2 (6 bases). Germline CDR1 is SGDLS and CDR2 is YYNGEE. V lost 0 bases, J lost 0 bases, and 9 bases lay in between. The CDR3 is 16 amino acids. DNA for the CDR3: TGTGCCAGCAGCGTAGGGGCGGGGACGAACACCGGGGAGCTGTTTTTT. Amino acids: CASSVGAGTNTGELFF.

The rearrangement joins TRBV5-8 to TRBJ2-1; D unresolved. This CDR3 comprises 16 residues. CDR1 is SGHTS and CDR2 is YDEGEE in the germline V gene. Trimming took 1 base from V and 0 from J, leaving 11 bases between them. The CDR3 nucleotides are TGTGCCAGCAGCTTGATGAGGAGTTCCTCCTACAATGAGCAGTTCTTC. Encoded protein: CASSLMRSSSYNEQFF.

The CDR3 region is CATSALLGTSNEQYF. CDR3 DNA sequence: TGTGCCACCAGCGCCCTTTTGGGGACTAGTAACGAGCAGTACTTC. V gene TRBV15 combines with J gene TRBJ2-7, with 8 bases that match TRBD2. V lost 5 bases, J lost 5 bases, and 11 bases stayed unmatched. The CDR3 has 15 amino acids. Per the germline V gene, CDR1 is LNHNV and CDR2 is YYDKDF (reference sequence).

V gene TRBV5-4 combines with J gene TRBJ2-7; D ambiguous. Germline lookup yields CDR1 SGHNT and CDR2 YYREEE (reference sequence). The CDR3 extends over 12 amino acids. The CDR3 spells CASSLPLSETVV. The DNA of the CDR3 is TGTGCCAGCAGCCTGCCCCTCAGCGAAACGGTCGTC.

This clone has just one count. The chain couples TRBV5-6 to TRBJ2-2; TRBD1 aligns across 9 bases. The CDR3 runs to 14 residues. With 4 bases clipped from V and 4 bases from J, the junction kept 2 bases outside the gene matches. In germline, CDR1 is SGHDT, CDR2 YYEEEE. The CDR3 sequence: CASSRTGVTGELFF. The CDR3 nucleotides are TGTGCCAGCAGCCGGACAGGGGTCACCGGGGAGCTGTTTTTT.

This clone was seen a handful of times. This chain uses TRBV9 with TRBJ1-2, with D hard to call. V dropped 0 bases and J dropped 2 bases, with 5 bases sitting between them. Germline CDR1 SGDLS, CDR2 YYNGEE. The length of the CDR3 is 13 residues. The CDR3 nucleotides are TGTGCCAGCAGCGTAGGAGAGAACTATGGCTACACCTTC. It is translated as CASSVGENYGYTF.

The chain joins TRBV18 to TRBJ1-1; the D gene is possibly TRBD1 (5 bases). In germline, CDR1 is KGHSH, CDR2 LQKENI. Trimming shortened V by 3 bases and J by 5 bases, and 13 bases separated the two germline ends. The CDR3 extends over 14 amino acids. The CDR3 is CASSPIVGGTEAFF. CDR3 DNA: TGTGCCAGCTCACCGATTGTGGGGGGTACTGAAGCTTTCTTT.

CDR3: CSAHRGGYTF. CDR3 coding DNA: TGCAGTGCCCACAGGGGTGGCTACACCTTC. The chain couples TRBV20-1 to TRBJ1-2, with 7 bases identical to TRBD1. The V gene's germline CDR1 is DFQATT and CDR2 SNEGSKA (reference sequence). The CDR3 sequence is 10 residues long. V lost 6 bases, J lost 7 bases, and 2 bases stayed unmatched.

This chain uses TRBV29-1 with TRBJ2-5; 7 bases are shared with TRBD1. V lost 5 bases to trimming and J lost 1 base; unmatched junction nucleotides: 7. There are 14 residues in the CDR3. The germline CDR1 and CDR2 sequences are SQVTM and ANQGSEA. The CDR3: CSVPGTVSQETQYF. The CDR3 coding sequence is TGCAGCGTTCCAGGGACAGTCTCCCAAGAGACCCAGTACTTC. Looking up the rest from reference TRBV29-1 and TRBJ2-5 gives the full variable domain: SAVISQKPSRDICQRGTSLTIQCQVDSQVTMMFWYRQQPGQSLTLIATANQGSEATYESGFVIDKFPISRPNLTFSTLTVSNMSPEDSSIYLCSVPGTVSQETQYFGPGTRLLVL.

J is TRBJ2-1 and V is TRBV6-6, with 7 bases fitting TRBD1. V shed 4 bases and J 2 bases; nucleotides not matched to a gene: 8. Germline CDR1 reads MNHNY; CDR2 reads SVGAGI (reference sequence). This CDR3 comprises 16 residues. The CDR3 region has the DNA TGTGCCAGCAGTTCTAACAGGGGCTATACCTACAATGAGCAGTTCTTC. This codes for CASSSNRGYTYNEQFF.

The chain uses TRBV19 and TRBJ2-4, with a weak D call TRBD1 (5 bases). Germline lookup yields CDR1 LNHDA and CDR2 SQIVND (reference sequence). The germline V and J ends were trimmed by 1 base and 6 bases, with 13 bases remaining between them. The CDR3 length is 15 residues. This CDR3 is CASSIGAGSTNIQYF. In DNA, the CDR3 is TGTGCCAGTAGTATAGGTGCAGGGTCGACAAACATTCAGTACTTC.

This chain connects TRBV6-6 to TRBJ1-1, with 7 positions matching TRBD1. This CDR3 contains 15 residues. CDR1 and CDR2 (germline): MNHNY, SVGAGI (reference sequence). Losses at the gene ends were 2 bases for V and 4 bases for J; bases not matched to a gene: 7. CDR3 region: CASSYGQDWRTEAFF. The DNA for the CDR3 is TGTGCCAGCAGTTACGGACAGGATTGGCGCACTGAAGCTTTCTTT.